These 2 T cell receptor beta chains were sequenced from one sample in a study of blood T cell repertoires in COVID-19. Generated by immunoSEQ multiplex PCR, the TCRdb table keeps only in-frame clones and is missing some. The table lists over 200,000 clones, 88% of them singletons, with approximately 3.8% in the top ten. The material sequenced was peripheral blood. The receptors shown here come from a man between 60 and 75 years old who had recovered from COVID-19.

The rearrangement links TRBV11-2 to TRBJ2-2, with TRBD1 as a possible D gene (5 bases). V lost 5 bases and J 6 bases, leaving 10 bases between the germline ends. Germline CDR1 and CDR2: SGHAT and FQNNGV. This CDR3 region has 13 residues. DNA of the CDR3: TGTGCCAGCAGCCAATCGACAGCCGGGGAGCTGTTTTTT. This codes for CASSQSTAGELFF.

This rearrangement joins TRBV4-2 to TRBJ1-4; D may be TRBD1 (6 bases). Germline V CDR1 and CDR2: LGHNA, YNFKEQ. The V end was cut by 4 bases, the J end by 2 bases, with 17 bases between. This CDR3 is built from 17 residues. CDR3 sequence (DNA): TGTGCCAGCAGCCGCGGCCCCGGGCAGGGGACTAATGAAAAACTGTTTTTT. Protein sequence: CASSRGPGQGTNEKLFF.